Shown below are 6 T cell receptor beta chains from a single sample sequenced in a study of shared clonotypes between healthy human individuals. Sequenced by immunoSEQ multiplex PCR; TCRdb stores in-frame clones only, minus some. Among hundreds of thousands of clones listed, about 96% were seen once. Naive CD8 cells were CD45RO-negative, positively selected for CCR7, excluding terminally differentiated effector memory CD45RA+ cells. Sequencing was performed on naive CD8+ T cells sorted from blood. The receptors here all came from a woman aged 25 to 39 in good health.

The genes are TRBV4-1 and TRBJ2-7; D call uncertain. Germline V gene data show CDR1 as MGHRA and CDR2 as YSYEKL. This CDR3 has 12 amino acids. The V end was cut by 4 bases, the J end by 6 bases, with 10 bases between. CDR3 nucleotides: TGCGCCAGCAGCCCCCCGTCAGTCGAGCAGTACTTC. It translates to CASSPPSVEQYF.

The V and J genes are TRBV28 and TRBJ1-5, with D possibly being TRBD1 (6 bases). The CDR3 has 14 amino acids. Germline values: CDR1 MDHEN, CDR2 SYDVKM. Trimming stripped 3 bases from V and 6 bases from J, with 12 bases between. Here the CDR3 reads CASSLVRGGQPQHF. Here the CDR3 DNA reads TGTGCCAGCAGTTTGGTCAGGGGAGGTCAGCCCCAGCATTTT.

This clone has a single count. The rearrangement uses TRBV27 and TRBJ2-3; D is perhaps TRBD2 (6 bases). The CDR3 is made up of 16 amino acids. Per germline, CDR1 MNHEY and CDR2 SMNVEV (reference sequence). Trimming left V 8 bases short and J 2 bases short, with 20 bases between. The CDR3 sequence is CASGGLGDRVTDTQYF. DNA of the CDR3: TGTGCCAGCGGGGGGTTAGGGGATCGGGTCACAGATACGCAGTATTTT.

The chain uses TRBV7-9 and TRBJ2-3; no clear D gene. This CDR3 region has 17 residues. Deletions cut 5 bases from V and 3 bases from J, with 21 bases between. From germline, CDR1 is SEHNR and CDR2 FQNEAQ (reference sequence). DNA for the CDR3: TGTGCCAGCAGCACCACCATAGTGGGCACTAAGACAGATACGCAGTATTTT. Translation gives CASSTTIVGTKTDTQYF.

The chain carries TRBV29-1 and TRBJ2-7, with D possibly matching TRBD1 (5 bases). The germline V gene has CDR1 SQVTM and CDR2 ANQGSEA. This CDR3 spans 11 amino acids. Trimming cost V 7 bases and J 0 bases, with 7 bases left between them. This CDR3 is CSGTSSYEQYF. In DNA form, the CDR3 reads TGCAGCGGGACATCCTCCTACGAGCAGTACTTC.

The chain is built from TRBV29-1 and TRBJ2-3, with 10 positions matching TRBD2. Germline V gene data show CDR1 as SQVTM and CDR2 as ANQGSEA. V lost 5 bases and J lost 3; bases outside the gene matches: 5. This CDR3 contains 14 residues. CDR3 protein: CSVTPAGGTDTQYF. The CDR3 DNA sequence: TGCAGCGTTACCCCAGCGGGAGGGACAGATACGCAGTATTTT.